This passage covers 14 T cell receptor beta chains from one sample sequenced in a study of shared clonotypes between healthy human individuals. Terminally differentiated effector memory CD45RA+ cells were excluded by CCR7 positive selection of CD45RO-negative cells. Here immunoSEQ multiplex PCR was the method, and the copy in TCRdb shows in-frame clones only, minus some. Among about 750,000 clones listed, over 90% were seen once. The sequenced sample was naive CD8+ T cells sorted from blood. All receptors derive from a man between 25 and 39 years old in good health.

This clone has just one count. One end of the junction does not line up with germline, which may come from a read error. The chain links TRBV7-7 to TRBJ2-7; 8 bases are shared with TRBD1. There are 14 residues in the CDR3. The germline CDR1 and CDR2 sequences are SSHAT and FNYEAQ (reference sequence). The chain's CDR3 is CASSFSTGGYEQYF. Here the CDR3 DNA reads TGTGCTAGCAGCTTTAGTACAGGGGGCTACGAGCAGTACTTC.

The genes are TRBV27 and TRBJ1-1; the D is unclear. V was pared by 0 bases and J by 2 bases, with 7 bases between. This CDR3 has 14 amino acids. The germline gives CDR1 MNHEY, CDR2 SMNVEV (reference sequence). CDR3 coding DNA: TGTGCCAGCAGTTTATCGGTAATAAACACTGAAGCTTTCTTT. Translation: CASSLSVINTEAFF.

The gene calls are TRBV4-1 and TRBJ1-5; D ambiguous. CDR1 and CDR2 (germline): MGHRA, YSYEKL. The V gene lost 5 bases and the J gene lost 6 bases, with 14 bases spanning the gap. CDR3 size: 14 residues. The CDR3 is CASSSHGEGQPQHF. In DNA, the CDR3 is TGCGCCAGCAGCTCCCATGGGGAGGGTCAGCCCCAGCATTTT.

The V call is TRBV14, the J call TRBJ2-7; D is ambiguous. Germline lookup yields CDR1 SGHDN and CDR2 FVKESK. V was clipped by 1 base and J by 6 bases, with 7 bases between them. There are 12 residues in the CDR3. CDR3 region: CASSQVGPEQYF. DNA of the CDR3: TGTGCCAGCAGCCAAGTCGGTCCCGAGCAGTACTTC.

This chain links TRBV5-5 with TRBJ2-7; maybe TRBD1 (5 bases). Germline V lookup: CDR1 SGHKS, CDR2 YYEKEE (reference sequence). CDR3 length: 13 amino acids. V lost 0 bases and J 7 bases, leaving 11 bases between the germline ends. The CDR3 DNA reads TGTGCCAGCAGCTTGGGCAGGGTTCTGGAGCAGTACTTC. This gives the protein CASSLGRVLEQYF.

The chain carries TRBV4-2 and TRBJ1-2; D not resolved. Germline assignment: CDR1 LGHNA and CDR2 YNFKEQ. The CDR3 extends over 11 amino acids. The CDR3 DNA reads TGTGCGGCGGGTCGGGAACGCGGCTACACCTTC. Encoded protein: CAAGRERGYTF.

This chain links TRBV29-1 with TRBJ1-2; 10 nucleotides line up with TRBD1. CDR3 size: 10 residues. Looked up from germline, CDR1 is SQVTM and CDR2 is ANQGSEA. The CDR3 DNA is TGCAGGGGGACAGGGGACGGCTACACCTTC. It codes for CRGTGDGYTF.

The genes are TRBV9 and TRBJ1-2; no firm D call. Germline V gene lookup returns CDR1 SGDLS and CDR2 YYNGEE. Trimming shortened V by 8 bases and J by 4 bases, and 3 bases separated the two germline ends. CDR3 length: 9 residues. Here the CDR3 reads CARGYGYTF. CDR3 nucleotides: TGTGCCAGAGGCTATGGCTACACCTTC.

V gene TRBV27 combines with J gene TRBJ2-7, with a tentative D call TRBD1 (6 bases). The ends were cut back, 10 bases at V and 7 bases at J, with 17 bases in the middle. CDR3 length: 12 residues. Germline CDR1 MNHEY, CDR2 SMNVEV (reference sequence). Written as DNA, the CDR3 is TGTGCCACCGGGCAGGGGTTGGGTGAGCAGTACTTC. This translates into CATGQGLGEQYF.

The chain recombines TRBV28 with TRBJ1-2, with D unresolved. The CDR3 is 16 residues long. V lost 4 bases and J 4 bases, leaving 19 bases between the germline ends. Germline V gene sequence: CDR1 MDHEN, CDR2 SYDVKM. CDR3 DNA: TGTGCCAGCAGTTGGTCGCCCCACAAAAAAGGCTATGGCTACACCTTC. Protein: CASSWSPHKKGYGYTF.

The chain is built from TRBV7-9 and TRBJ2-1; maybe TRBD2 (5 bases). The length of the CDR3 is 12 residues. Trimming left V 2 bases short and J 12 bases short, with 11 bases between. In germline, CDR1 is SEHNR, CDR2 FQNEAQ (reference sequence). The CDR3 coding sequence is TGTGCCAGCAGCTTAAGGGAGCCAAGGCAGTTCTTC. Translated, it gives CASSLREPRQFF.

The V gene is TRBV29-1, the J gene TRBJ2-7; 7 nucleotides line up with TRBD1. With 3 bases clipped from V and 1 base from J, the junction kept 6 bases outside the gene matches. Germline assignment: CDR1 SQVTM and CDR2 ANQGSEA. The CDR3 covers 14 residues. This chain's CDR3 is CSVEKTGSSYEQYF. CDR3 nucleotides: TGCAGCGTTGAGAAGACAGGGTCGTCCTACGAGCAGTACTTC.

J is TRBJ2-5 and V is TRBV25-1; no reliable D call. Germline assignment: CDR1 MGHDK and CDR2 SYGVNS. The CDR3 covers 12 residues. V lost 8 bases to trimming and J lost 10 bases, with 17 bases between them. CDR3 nucleotides: TGTGCCAGCCTTAAAGGTCCCGGACGCCAGTACTTC. It specifies CASLKGPGRQYF.

The CDR3 here is CASSQGFGSGYEQYF. The CDR3 bases are TGCGCCAGCAGCCAAGGGTTTGGTAGCGGGTACGAGCAGTACTTC. This sequence joins TRBV4-3 and TRBJ2-7; 7 nucleotides match TRBD2. V lost 1 base and J lost 4; bases outside the gene matches: 7. The CDR3 has 15 residues. Germline V gives CDR1 LGHNA, CDR2 YSLEER.